The 8 T cell receptor beta chains reported below all come from one sample, sequenced in a study of T-cell reconstitution after alpha-beta-depleted transplantation in children. Unique molecular identifiers were used to barcode this TCRbeta library. TCRdb processed the PCR reads anew with MiXCR; each CDR3 protein has one entry. Of approximately 500,000 distinct CDR3 sequences in the sample, about 10% were seen once. The source material was PBMCs, sampled before TCRalphabeta/CD19-depleted stem cell transplant. These receptors came from a child younger than 10 with inherited bone marrow failure, due to receive a stem cell transplant.

This clonotype was detected ten times or more. The V gene is TRBV29-1, the J gene TRBJ2-7, with 9 bases matching TRBD1. This CDR3 contains 16 residues. The V and J ends lost 0 bases and 0 bases, in that order; junction bases with no gene match: 6. The germline CDR1 and CDR2 sequences are SQVTM and ANQGSEA. The CDR3 coding sequence is TGCAGCGTTGAAGATTGGGGACAGGGTGTCTCCTACGAGCAGTACTTC. It yields the protein CSVEDWGQGVSYEQYF.

This clonotype was observed at least ten times. The J gene is TRBJ2-7, the V gene TRBV4-1; D is possibly TRBD1 or TRBD2 (5 bases each). Trimming removed 4 bases from V and 7 bases from J, with 17 bases in between. Germline V gene data show CDR1 as MGHRA and CDR2 as YSYEKL. The CDR3 spans 14 residues. As DNA, the CDR3 is TGCGCCAGCAGCCCCGAGGGACCCGCCGGGGAGCAGTACTTC. Encoded protein: CASSPEGPAGEQYF.

This clonotype was counted at least ten times. The chain couples TRBV11-2 to TRBJ2-1; 9 bases match TRBD1. Germline CDR1 and CDR2: SGHAT and FQNNGV. V shed 1 base and J 2 bases; nucleotides not matched to a gene: 3. The CDR3 runs 16 residues. CDR3 in amino acids: CASSLVTGGPYNEQFF. The CDR3, as DNA: TGTGCCAGCAGCTTAGTTACAGGGGGCCCCTACAATGAGCAGTTCTTC.

The rearrangement links TRBV20-1 to TRBJ2-7; 9 bases are shared with TRBD2. The germline V gene encodes CDR1 DFQATT and CDR2 SNEGSKA (reference sequence). V lost 3 bases, J lost 1 base, and 10 bases stayed unmatched. CDR3 size: 16 residues. The CDR3 sequence is CSASISSGAPSYEQYF. DNA for the CDR3: TGCAGTGCTAGCATCTCTAGCGGGGCCCCATCCTACGAGCAGTACTTC.

In this sample, this clonotype turned up many times. The chain recombines TRBV12-3 or TRBV12-4 with TRBJ2-5; D is uncertain. The CDR3 is 13 amino acids. Between the trimmed V and J ends, which lost 3 bases and 1 base, there was a span of 6 bases. DNA of the CDR3: TGTGCCAGCAGTTTGAGTCCCCAAGAGACCCAGTACTTC. This sequence encodes CASSLSPQETQYF.

CDR3 protein: CSARLFGRSGTDTQYF. In DNA, the CDR3 is TGCAGTGCTCGCCTTTTTGGGCGGAGTGGTACAGATACGCAGTATTTT. The chain combines TRBV20-1 with TRBJ2-3; D remains unclear. This CDR3 has 16 residues. CDR1 DFQATT and CDR2 SNEGSKA come from the germline V gene (reference sequence). V lost 5 bases to trimming and J lost 3 bases, with 21 bases between them.

The chain recombines TRBV20-1 with TRBJ2-1; 9 positions agree with TRBD2. The CDR3 consists of 13 residues. V shed 6 bases and J 6 bases; nucleotides not matched to a gene: 6. CDR1 is DFQATT, CDR2 SNEGSKA, per germline (reference sequence). The CDR3 is CSAGGRAVNEQFF. The CDR3, as DNA: TGCAGTGCCGGCGGGAGGGCCGTCAATGAGCAGTTCTTC.

This clonotype showed up just a few times. The chain employs TRBV28 and TRBJ1-2; possibly TRBD1 for D (5 bases). The V gene's germline CDR1 is MDHEN and CDR2 SYDVKM. With 6 bases removed from V and 4 bases from J, the gap between germline ends came to 15 bases. The CDR3 spans 14 residues. As DNA, the CDR3 is TGTGCCAGCAGGGCAGGGATTCGAAGCTATGGCTACACCTTC. Its translation is CASRAGIRSYGYTF.